This passage covers 27 T cell receptor beta chains from one sample sequenced in a study of blood T cell repertoires in COVID-19. Sequenced by immunoSEQ multiplex PCR; TCRdb stores in-frame clones only, minus some. The data show 95,000 to 150,000 clones, with approximately 90% seen just once and about 1.5% held by the top ten. Sample: peripheral blood. The receptors originated from a human donor in a cohort sampled during active COVID-19.

The chain employs TRBV27 and TRBJ2-7, with a tentative D call TRBD1 (6 bases). Germline V gene lookup returns CDR1 MNHEY and CDR2 SMNVEV (reference sequence). This CDR3 has 14 residues. Trimming took off 5 bases at V and 3 bases at J, with 14 bases between the two ends. The CDR3 nucleotides are TGTGCCAGCAGTCAGGGCAGGGGAAACTACGAGCAGTACTTC. This encodes CASSQGRGNYEQYF.

This chain joins TRBV19 and TRBJ2-2, with D perhaps matching TRBD2 (5 bases). The V and J ends lost 5 bases and 1 base respectively, with 11 bases between them. Germline CDR1 reads LNHDA; CDR2 reads SQIVND (reference sequence). The CDR3 runs 15 residues. The CDR3 DNA is TGTGCCAGTAGTCCCAGGAGGCGGAACACCGGGGAGCTGTTTTTT. Encoded protein: CASSPRRRNTGELFF.

As to this clone: The same CDR3 arises from other DNA sequences in this sample as well. The rearrangement joins TRBV7-8 to TRBJ2-7; 8 bases are shared with TRBD2. The germline V gene encodes CDR1 SGHVS and CDR2 FQNEAQ. There are 15 residues in the CDR3. Trimming removed 1 base from V and 3 bases from J; junction bases left unmatched: 5. CDR3 amino acids: CASSLVAGGLYEQYF. The DNA of the CDR3 is TGTGCCAGCAGCTTAGTCGCGGGGGGCCTCTACGAGCAGTACTTC. Variable domain in full (rest from reference TRBV7-8 and TRBJ2-7): GAGVSQSPRYKVAKRGQDVALRCDPISGHVSLFWYQQALGQGPEFLTYFQNEAQLDKSGLPSDRFFAERPEGSVSTLKIQRTQQEDSAVYLCASSLVAGGLYEQYFGPGTRLTVT.

V gene TRBV13 combines with J gene TRBJ1-2; D perhaps matches TRBD1 (6 bases). CDR1 and CDR2 from the germline V gene are PRHDT and FYEKMQ (reference sequence). The CDR3 covers 12 residues. The V and J ends lost 6 bases and 7 bases respectively, with 12 bases between them. In DNA form, the CDR3 reads TGTGCCAGCAGTACAGGGTCAGGTGGCTACACCTTC. Translated, it gives CASSTGSGGYTF.

The chain is built from TRBV29-1 and TRBJ2-2; D not certain. Germline-derived CDR1 and CDR2 are SQVTM and ANQGSEA. V was shortened by 7 bases and J by 0 bases, with 9 bases between the two germline ends. This CDR3 has 13 residues. CDR3 DNA: TGCAGCGCCGTCACAGCGAACACCGGGGAGCTGTTTTTT. Translating gives CSAVTANTGELFF.

The chain joins TRBV11-3 to TRBJ2-3; D is ambiguous. V lost 0 bases, J lost 3 bases, and 7 bases lay in between. Germline lookup yields CDR1 SGHNT and CDR2 YENEEA. This CDR3 region has 14 residues. CDR3 sequence (DNA): TGTGCCAGCAGCTTAGACAGGCTTACAGATACGCAGTATTTT. Translated: CASSLDRLTDTQYF.

The chain joins TRBV24-1 to TRBJ2-5, with a tentative D call TRBD2 (6 bases). Germline V lookup: CDR1 KGHDR, CDR2 SFDVKD. Trimming stripped 1 base from V and 3 bases from J, with 8 bases between. CDR3 length: 14 amino acids. CDR3 amino acids: CATSDFGGKETQYF. The CDR3 nucleotides are TGTGCCACCAGTGATTTTGGGGGGAAAGAGACCCAGTACTTC.

The chain employs TRBV2 and TRBJ1-6; 7 positions match TRBD1. The germline CDR1 and CDR2 sequences are SNHLY and FYNNEI. This CDR3 is built from 14 residues. Unmatched junction bases numbered 10, after V lost 7 bases and J lost 10 bases. CDR3 in amino acids: CASTNRGLGSPLHF. The CDR3 bases are TGTGCCAGCACTAACAGGGGTCTGGGATCACCCCTCCACTTT.

This sequence joins TRBV28 and TRBJ2-1, with D perhaps matching TRBD2 (6 bases). V lost 6 bases and J lost 3, with 18 bases in between. Looked up from germline, CDR1 is MDHEN and CDR2 is SYDVKM. This CDR3 contains 16 residues. The CDR3 DNA follows: TGTGCCAGCAGCCCTGATACTAGCCCGATCTACAATGAGCAGTTCTTC. It specifies CASSPDTSPIYNEQFF.

The V and J genes are TRBV4-2 and TRBJ2-1; 9 nucleotides agree with TRBD2. This CDR3 is built from 16 residues. Germline values: CDR1 LGHNA, CDR2 YNFKEQ. V gave up 6 bases and J gave up 2 bases; unmatched junction bases: 8. The CDR3 region has the DNA TGTGCCAGCAGGCCCAACGCGGGAGGGCCCTACAATGAGCAGTTCTTC. Translated, it gives CASRPNAGGPYNEQFF.

V usage is TRBV10-2 and J usage is TRBJ2-1; the D gene is possibly TRBD2 (5 bases). V lost 7 bases, J lost 6 bases, and 19 bases lay in between. The V gene's germline CDR1 is WSHSY and CDR2 SAAADI. This CDR3 has 15 residues. The CDR3 DNA is TGCGCCAGCAAGAACCCCTGGCTAGCCCCCAATGAGCAGTTCTTC. Translation: CASKNPWLAPNEQFF.

The chain has TRBV4-1 and TRBJ2-7; 8 bases align to TRBD1. After removal of 4 bases from V and 8 bases from J, the junction contained 16 bases not matched to a gene. Germline V gene lookup returns CDR1 MGHRA and CDR2 YSYEKL. The CDR3 is 16 residues long. CDR3 in DNA: TGCGCCAGCAGCCTCGGACAGGGAGGTCTTTTACGGAAGCAGTACTTC. Encoded protein: CASSLGQGGLLRKQYF.

The chain recombines TRBV28 with TRBJ2-3; D is possibly TRBD2 (5 bases). The CDR3 contains 14 residues. V lost 7 bases and J 6 bases, leaving 17 bases between the germline ends. In germline, CDR1 is MDHEN, CDR2 SYDVKM. This CDR3 is CASKFQVPGDTQYF. CDR3 DNA: TGTGCCAGCAAGTTTCAGGTTCCGGGGGATACGCAGTATTTT.

In its sample, this clone was seen once. The chain links TRBV5-1 to TRBJ2-5; 9 bases align to TRBD2. The CDR3 is made up of 14 amino acids. Germline V CDR1 and CDR2: SGHRS, YFSETQ. V gave up 0 bases and J gave up 5 bases; unmatched junction bases: 2. In DNA, the CDR3 is TGCGCCAGCAGCTTGGTTAGCGGGAGTGAGACCCAGTACTTC. It encodes CASSLVSGSETQYF.

The gene calls are TRBV7-9 and TRBJ2-3, with 13 bases aligning to TRBD2. The germline V gene has CDR1 SEHNR and CDR2 FQNEAQ (reference sequence). V gave up 5 bases and J gave up 4 bases; unmatched junction bases: 6. The CDR3 runs to 16 residues. The chain's CDR3 is CASSPGLAGDADTQYF. In DNA form, the CDR3 reads TGTGCCAGCAGCCCTGGACTAGCGGGAGACGCAGATACGCAGTATTTT.

The chain has TRBV7-9 and TRBJ1-1; D is possibly TRBD1 (6 bases). Deletions cut 6 bases from V and 1 base from J, with 12 bases between. Germline loops: CDR1 SEHNR, CDR2 FQNEAQ (reference sequence). The CDR3 has 14 amino acids. The CDR3 DNA sequence: TGTGCCAGCAGATCACAGGGTGGGAACACTGAAGCTTTCTTT. It codes for CASRSQGGNTEAFF.

The chain combines TRBV28 with TRBJ2-7; the match to TRBD2 covers 10 bases. The V gene's germline CDR1 is MDHEN and CDR2 SYDVKM. After removal of 6 bases from V and 1 base from J, the junction contained 12 bases not matched to a gene. The CDR3 runs to 17 residues. The DNA of the CDR3 is TGTGCCAGCAGGGAAGGGACTAGCGCCTTGCTATCCTACGAGCAGTACTTC. It yields the protein CASREGTSALLSYEQYF.

This clone has just a few counts. The V call is TRBV13, the J call TRBJ1-2; TRBD1 aligns across 7 bases. The CDR3 loop spans 15 amino acids. The germline CDR1 and CDR2 sequences are PRHDT and FYEKMQ (reference sequence). Trimming took 3 bases from V and 6 from J; bases not matched to a gene: 10. The CDR3: CASSFDRAGYDGYTF. The DNA for the CDR3 is TGTGCCAGCAGCTTCGACAGGGCCGGTTACGATGGCTACACCTTC.

The chain is built from TRBV19 and TRBJ1-5; tentative D call: TRBD1 (5 bases). CDR1 and CDR2 (germline): LNHDA, SQIVND (reference sequence). The CDR3 totals 17 residues. The V gene lost 10 bases and the J gene lost 3 bases, with 25 bases spanning the gap. For the CDR3, the DNA is TGTGCCACCTCCTTCTCTGCGGGGGGGGACTCCAATCAGCCCCAGCATTTT. It is translated as CATSFSAGGDSNQPQHF.

The chain joins TRBV7-2 to TRBJ1-3, with 7 bases identical to TRBD1. Germline trimming cut 4 bases from V and 2 bases from J; bases unmatched to any gene: 2. Looked up from germline, CDR1 is SGHTA and CDR2 is FQGNSA. This CDR3 has 14 amino acids. The CDR3 DNA reads TGTGCCAGCAGCTACACAGGGGCTGGAAACACCATATATTTT. It codes for CASSYTGAGNTIYF.

Of note for this clone: Compared with germline, one end of the junction differs, possibly owing to a read error. The chain joins TRBV6-1 to TRBJ1-5, with TRBD1 matching over 10 bases. Germline CDR1 MNHNS, CDR2 SASEGT. The CDR3 consists of 15 residues. The CDR3 DNA reads as TGTGCCAGCAGCGAAGGACAGGGGGGGGGTCAGCCCCAGCATTTT. Translation: CASSEGQGGGQPQHF.

This chain links TRBV15 with TRBJ2-7; 13 bases fit TRBD2. Per germline, CDR1 LNHNV and CDR2 YYDKDF (reference sequence). The V gene end was trimmed by 2 bases and the J gene end by 7 bases; junction bases not matched to a gene: 5. CDR3 length equals 15 residues. This CDR3 reads CATSRQLAGGGEQYF. The CDR3, as DNA: TGTGCCACCAGCAGACAACTAGCGGGAGGGGGTGAGCAGTACTTC.

This clone was recorded many times. V usage is TRBV6-6 and J usage is TRBJ2-2; 8 bases are shared with TRBD1. V lost 2 bases to trimming and J lost 3 bases; unmatched junction nucleotides: 2. The CDR3 totals 15 residues. In germline, CDR1 is MNHNY, CDR2 SVGAGI (reference sequence). For the CDR3, the DNA is TGTGCCAGCAGTTACCAGGGGGCGGACACCGGGGAGCTGTTTTTT. Translated: CASSYQGADTGELFF.

This chain joins TRBV7-9 and TRBJ2-1, with TRBD2 identical over 9 bases. The V and J ends lost 4 bases and 6 bases, in that order; junction bases with no gene match: 7. This CDR3 region has 15 residues. The germline V gene has CDR1 SEHNR and CDR2 FQNEAQ (reference sequence). CDR3 loop: CASSSRGSGSNEQFF. In nucleotides, the CDR3 is TGTGCCAGCAGCTCCAGGGGTAGCGGGAGCAATGAGCAGTTCTTC.

This rearrangement joins TRBV5-4 to TRBJ1-4, with 10 bases that match TRBD1. CDR3 size: 15 residues. Germline CDR1 reads SGHNT; CDR2 reads YYREEE (reference sequence). With V trimmed by 4 bases and J by 7 bases, 7 bases remained unmatched. CDR3 nucleotide sequence: TGTGCCAGCAGCGCACGGACAGGGGGTTCTGAAAAACTGTTTTTT. Residues: CASSARTGGSEKLFF. Variable domain in full (rest from reference TRBV5-4 and TRBJ1-4): ETGVTQSPTHLIKTRGQQVTLRCSSQSGHNTVSWYQQALGQGPQFIFQYYREEENGRGNFPPRFSGLQFPNYSSELNVNALELDDSALYLCASSARTGGSEKLFFGSGTQLSVL.

V is TRBV19 and J is TRBJ2-3; 7 bases are shared with TRBD1. Germline CDR1 LNHDA, CDR2 SQIVND (reference sequence). Trimming removed 6 bases from V and 1 base from J; junction bases left unmatched: 7. The CDR3 sequence is 15 residues long. In DNA, the CDR3 is TGTGCCAGTAGAGAACAGGGGATTGGCACAGATACGCAGTATTTT. This translates into CASREQGIGTDTQYF.

The chain uses TRBV14 and TRBJ2-1; 11 bases map to TRBD2. Per germline, CDR1 SGHDN and CDR2 FVKESK. CDR3 length: 17 amino acids. V trimming: 0 bases; J trimming: 4 bases; junction bases outside the gene matches: 5. The CDR3 DNA reads TGTGCCAGCAGCCAAGAGCTCCGACTAGCGGGATACAATGAGCAGTTCTTC. Translated: CASSQELRLAGYNEQFF.